Sequencing of this T cell receptor beta chain was carried out in a study of relationships among human T cell subsets. Overall study findings and caveats: Bead-based sorting did not rule out CD4+CD8+ double-positive cells. Over 60% of CD8+ cytotoxic sequences came from clones with over 100 reads. Substantial CDR3 sharing among Th1, Th2 and regulatory cells suggested stochastic fate choice.

Semiquantitative ARM-PCR amplified T cell receptor alpha and beta CDR3 regions from mRNA. Exponential amplification used communal superprimers after tagged nested gene-specific primers in ARM-PCR. TCRdb independently ran MiXCR on the multiplex PCR reads; one entry per CDR3 protein. The sample lists around 4,700 distinct CDR3 sequences; about 77% were seen once. Details on this clonotype: The antigen remains undetermined. Sequence at one end of the junction differs from germline and may be a read error.

The CDR3 is 13 amino acids. The chain links TRBV12-3 or TRBV12-4 to TRBJ1-1; D gene ambiguous. The sample taken for sequencing was total T cells sorted from blood. This receptor was obtained from a man aged 40-49 years in good health. CDR3 loop: CAGSWAPNTEAFF. DNA for the CDR3: TGTGCCGGCAGTTGGGCTCCCAACACTGAAGCTTTCTTT.